The 10 T cell receptor beta chains below were found in one sample sequenced in a study of blood T cells in healthy people across ages (dated by TCRdb to the mid-2010s). Receptor libraries were prepared by 5' RACE. The instrument given in TCRdb is Illumina HiSeq 2500. A second roughly 6 to 12 cycle PCR used a sample-barcoded 5' primer and a J-beta primer mix. Clones were called with MiXCR by TCRdb after fastp trimmed the public reads at Q25, and only in-frame beta chains were retained. All rows with the same CDR3 protein become a single entry with the most common DNA and genes. The sample profile shows about 1.5 million distinct CDR3 sequences; about 42% of them were found once. The ten largest account for about 4% of the sample. The material sequenced was blood. These receptors originate from a woman aged 18-30 years in good health.

V gene TRBV7-2 combines with J gene TRBJ2-5; no reliable D call. Deletions cut 5 bases from V and 2 bases from J, with 18 bases between. Germline loops: CDR1 SGHTA, CDR2 FQGNSA. This CDR3 has 16 amino acids. The CDR3 DNA reads as TGTGCCAGCAGCCCCGGCCAACCAGGAGCGCAAGAGACCCAGTACTTC. Protein sequence: CASSPGQPGAQETQYF.

A few counts support this clonotype. V gene TRBV28 combines with J gene TRBJ1-6; the D is unclear. Trimming pared 3 bases from V and 3 bases from J, leaving 9 bases between. The CDR3 contains 15 residues. CDR1 is MDHEN, CDR2 SYDVKM, per germline. DNA for the CDR3: TGTGCCAGCAGTTTTCGACACCTCTATAATTCACCCCTCCACTTT. Protein: CASSFRHLYNSPLHF.

J is TRBJ1-5 and V is TRBV12-3 or TRBV12-4; possible D gene TRBD1, 5 bases. V lost 3 bases, J lost 7 bases, and 16 bases lay in between. The CDR3 loop spans 15 amino acids. This CDR3 reads CASSLREGLGQPQHF. CDR3 DNA sequence: TGTGCCAGCAGTTTGAGGGAGGGGTTAGGGCAGCCCCAGCATTTT.

This clonotype was counted many times. The junction departs from the called germline gene at one end, perhaps through a read error. The chain carries TRBV5-1 and TRBJ2-7; 7 bases map to TRBD2. CDR3 length: 15 residues. Germline V CDR1 and CDR2: SGHRS, YFSETQ. The CDR3 spells CASSLVSGGSYEQYF. CDR3 coding DNA: TGTGCCAGCAGCTTAGTATCGGGGGGCTCCTACGAGCAGTACTTC.

This rearrangement joins TRBV7-2 to TRBJ2-1; the match to TRBD2 covers 8 bases. With V trimmed by 6 bases and J by 0 bases, 4 bases remained unmatched. The germline gives CDR1 SGHTA, CDR2 FQGNSA. CDR3 size: 15 residues. CDR3 bases: TGTGCCAGCAGTCAGACTAGCGTCTCCTACAATGAGCAGTTCTTC. Its protein is CASSQTSVSYNEQFF.

This clonotype was picked up one time. The chain links TRBV4-2 to TRBJ1-4; possible D gene TRBD1, 5 bases. In germline, CDR1 is LGHNA, CDR2 YNFKEQ. This CDR3 is built from 17 residues. Trimming pared 0 bases from V and 2 bases from J, leaving 13 bases between. CDR3 in amino acids: CASSQEMMGGTNEKLFF. The CDR3 DNA reads TGTGCCAGCAGCCAAGAAATGATGGGGGGGACTAATGAAAAACTGTTTTTT.

The gene calls are TRBV20-1 and TRBJ2-3; D is undetermined. The length of the CDR3 is 14 residues. Germline V gives CDR1 DFQATT, CDR2 SNEGSKA (reference sequence). Trimming shortened V by 1 base and J by 6 bases, and 14 bases separated the two germline ends. The CDR3 sequence: CSARGVRGLDTQYF. Written as DNA, the CDR3 is TGCAGTGCTAGAGGAGTCAGAGGCCTGGATACGCAGTATTTT.

The genes are TRBV27 and TRBJ1-2; D perhaps matches TRBD1 (5 bases). CDR1 is MNHEY and CDR2 is SMNVEV in the germline V gene (reference sequence). Deletions cut 5 bases from V and 0 bases from J, with 16 bases between. This CDR3 is 16 amino acids long. In DNA form, the CDR3 reads TGTGCCAGCAGTCCACTTGGACAAATGACTAACTATGGCTACACCTTC. Translation: CASSPLGQMTNYGYTF.

This chain uses TRBV5-4 with TRBJ2-5, with D possibly matching TRBD1 (5 bases). The CDR3 is made up of 13 amino acids. Germline V gene data show CDR1 as SGHNT and CDR2 as YYREEE (reference sequence). Trimming shortened V by 6 bases and J by 13 bases, and 22 bases separated the two germline ends. The CDR3 DNA reads TGTGCCAGCACCCCATCTTGGACAACTGTGCGGTACTTC. As protein: CASTPSWTTVRYF. The full variable domain, rest sourced from reference TRBV5-4 and TRBJ2-5, is ETGVTQSPTHLIKTRGQQVTLRCSSQSGHNTVSWYQQALGQGPQFIFQYYREEENGRGNFPPRFSGLQFPNYSSELNVNALELDDSALYLCASTPSWTTVRYFGPGTRLLVL.

A single count supports this clonotype. Germline and junction disagree at one end, which may indicate a read error. The V call is TRBV27, the J call TRBJ1-2, with 7 positions matching TRBD1. Germline values: CDR1 MNHEY, CDR2 SMNVEV (reference sequence). This CDR3 region has 14 residues. CDR3 coding DNA: TGTGCCGGCAGTCCCCTGGACAGGATGGGGGGCTACACCTTC. It encodes CAGSPLDRMGGYTF.